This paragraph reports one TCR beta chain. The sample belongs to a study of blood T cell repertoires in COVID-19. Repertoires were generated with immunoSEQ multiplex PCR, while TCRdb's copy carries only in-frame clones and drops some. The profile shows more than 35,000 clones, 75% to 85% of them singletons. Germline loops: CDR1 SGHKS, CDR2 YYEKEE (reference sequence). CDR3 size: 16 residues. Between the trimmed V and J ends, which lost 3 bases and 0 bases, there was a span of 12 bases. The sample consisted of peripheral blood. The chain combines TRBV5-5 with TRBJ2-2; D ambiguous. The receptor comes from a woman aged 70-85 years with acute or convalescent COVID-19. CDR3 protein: CASSSYYSANTGELFF. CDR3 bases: TGTGCCAGCAGCTCCTATTACTCTGCGAACACCGGGGAGCTGTTTTTT.